These 31 T cell receptor beta chains came from one sample sequenced in a study of T cells in Graves' hyperthyroidism and ophthalmopathy. TCR beta CDR3 region amplification was performed from RNA transcripts. Primed by the HTBI set, a first-round RT-PCR was run on the TCR CDR3. Each CDR3 protein gets one entry after TCRdb re-called the multiplex PCR reads with MiXCR. The sample lists around 600,000 distinct CDR3 sequences; about 14% were seen once. Input material: blood. All receptors come from a woman aged 18-29 years with Graves' ophthalmopathy.

As regards this clonotype: The junction departs from germline at one end; a sequencing error may be responsible. The chain combines TRBV14 with TRBJ2-1; TRBD1 aligns across 7 bases. This CDR3 is 14 amino acids long. The germline V gene encodes CDR1 SGHDN and CDR2 FVKESK. The CDR3 coding sequence is TGTGCCAGCAGCCAAAGGGGGCCCTATAATGAGCAGTTCTTC. This codes for CASSQRGPYNEQFF.

This clonotype was detected many times. The chain joins TRBV7-9 to TRBJ2-5, with 7 nucleotides matching TRBD1. There are 14 residues in the CDR3. Germline V gives CDR1 SEHNR, CDR2 FQNEAQ (reference sequence). The V segment lost 6 bases and the J segment 5 bases; nucleotides outside the gene matches: 9. CDR3 amino acids: CASSGGQEVETQYF. The DNA for the CDR3 is TGTGCCAGCAGTGGTGGACAGGAGGTGGAGACCCAGTACTTC. Supplemented by reference TRBV7-9 and TRBJ2-5, the full variable domain reads DTGVSQNPRHKITKRGQNVTFRCDPISEHNRLYWYRQTLGQGPEFLTYFQNEAQLEKSRLLSDRFSAERPKGSFSTLEIQRTEQGDSAMYLCASSGGQEVETQYFGPGTRLLVL.

This clonotype was seen many times. The chain links TRBV12-3 or TRBV12-4 to TRBJ2-2; the D gene is possibly TRBD1 (6 bases). The CDR3 is 16 amino acids. The V end was cut by 5 bases, the J end by 6 bases, with 19 bases between. The CDR3 loop reads CASSDGPMKGAGELFF. The CDR3 coding sequence is TGTGCCAGCAGTGACGGACCGATGAAGGGGGCCGGGGAGCTGTTTTTT.

Many counts were recorded for this clonotype. The rearrangement links TRBV6-1 to TRBJ2-5, with 9 positions matching TRBD2. The junction had 13 bases not matched to a gene; V was cut back by 7 bases and J by 4 bases. The CDR3 sequence is 16 residues long. Germline V gene sequence: CDR1 MNHNS, CDR2 SASEGT. The CDR3 region is CASMGGAGGTGETQYF. The DNA for the CDR3 is TGTGCCAGCATGGGGGGAGCGGGAGGTACGGGAGAGACCCAGTACTTC.

The chain recombines TRBV19 with TRBJ1-5; D remains ambiguous. Looked up from germline, CDR1 is LNHDA and CDR2 is SQIVND (reference sequence). V lost 6 bases and J lost 4, with 25 bases in between. The CDR3 covers 18 residues. CDR3 protein: CASREGYTSPIQNQPQHF. In nucleotides, the CDR3 is TGTGCCAGTAGAGAGGGATACACTAGCCCGATACAAAATCAGCCCCAGCATTTT.

This clonotype was seen only a few times. A much larger clone sits a single nucleotide away, making a read error possible. CDR3 amino acids: CSVEEGPSPEAFF. The CDR3 nucleotides are TGCAGCGTTGAAGAGGGACCCAGCCCTGAAGCTTTCTTT. The chain uses TRBV29-1 and TRBJ1-1, with D tentatively TRBD1 (5 bases). Trimming shortened V by 0 bases and J by 6 bases, and 11 bases separated the two germline ends. The germline gives CDR1 SQVTM, CDR2 ANQGSEA. This CDR3 spans 13 amino acids.

In this sample, this clonotype turned up a few times. This chain uses TRBV4-1 with TRBJ2-1; 7 nucleotides line up with TRBD2. Near its end, the DNA agrees better with TRBJ2-7, so the J call may be wrong. Per the germline V gene, CDR1 is MGHRA and CDR2 is YSYEKL. This CDR3 spans 17 amino acids. This CDR3 reads CASSQGRTSSSYNEQYF. CDR3 nucleotide sequence: TGCGCCAGCAGCCAAGGAAGGACTAGTAGTTCCTACAATGAGCAGTACTTC.

In its sample, this clonotype was seen a few times. The CDR3 reads CASSQVAGGGYGYTF. The CDR3, as DNA: TGCGCCAGCAGCCAAGTAGCAGGGGGCGGCTATGGCTACACCTTC. V and J are TRBV4-1 and TRBJ1-2; TRBD1 agrees at 8 bases. The CDR3 is 15 amino acids. The V gene end was trimmed by 1 base and the J gene end by 4 bases; junction bases not matched to a gene: 5. Germline V lookup: CDR1 MGHRA, CDR2 YSYEKL.

This clonotype was picked up many times. V is TRBV10-3 and J is TRBJ1-6; 9 positions match TRBD1. Germline V lookup: CDR1 ENHRY, CDR2 SYGVKD. The trim removed 2 bases at V and 7 bases at J, leaving 9 bases unmatched. This CDR3 has 17 residues. The CDR3 DNA reads as TGTGCCATCAGTGAGCTCCGGACAGGGGATCGGAATTCACCCCTCCACTTT. Protein sequence: CAISELRTGDRNSPLHF.

Comments on this clonotype: The junction and the germline gene differ at one end; a read error may be behind it. The rearrangement links TRBV7-6 to TRBJ2-3; 9 bases fit TRBD2. Germline CDR1 reads SGHVS; CDR2 reads FNYEAQ. The CDR3 consists of 16 residues. The CDR3 region is CVSSPRLAVGTDTQYF. In nucleotides, the CDR3 is TGTGTCAGCAGCCCTAGACTAGCGGTTGGCACAGATACGCAGTATTTT. Full variable domain (rest looked up from reference TRBV7-6 and TRBJ2-3): GAGVSQSPRYKVTKRGQDVALRCDPISGHVSLYWYRQALGQGPEFLTYFNYEAQQDKSGLPNDRFSAERPEGSISTLTIQRTEQRDSAMYRCVSSPRLAVGTDTQYFGPGTRLTVL.

This clonotype showed up many times. V and J are TRBV2 and TRBJ2-1; D is ambiguous. The V gene's germline CDR1 is SNHLY and CDR2 FYNNEI. CDR3 length equals 13 residues. V gave up 2 bases and J gave up 4 bases, with 6 bases separating them. DNA of the CDR3: TGTGCCAGCAGTGAACAGCCATACAATGAGCAGTTCTTC. This sequence encodes CASSEQPYNEQFF.

This clonotype was counted ten times or more. This chain connects TRBV30 to TRBJ2-3, with D uncertain. The CDR3 length is 13 residues. The V and J ends lost 4 bases and 6 bases respectively, with 14 bases between them. Germline V lookup: CDR1 GTSNPN, CDR2 SVGIG (reference sequence). The CDR3 coding sequence is TGTGCCTGGAAGGTGACCGGAGCCGATACGCAGTATTTT. Residues: CAWKVTGADTQYF.

This clonotype occurred many times. The chain has TRBV6-1 and TRBJ2-3; D gene ambiguous. Germline V gives CDR1 MNHNS, CDR2 SASEGT. This CDR3 is built from 16 residues. Trimming took off 0 bases at V and 3 bases at J, with 13 bases between the two ends. The CDR3 DNA reads TGTGCCAGCAGTGAAGCGCCCTTCGCGGAGACAGATACGCAGTATTTT. It specifies CASSEAPFAETDTQYF.

With respect to this clonotype: Since the CDR3 does not end with the conserved phenylalanine or tryptophan, this likely comes from a read error. This rearrangement joins TRBV4-2 to TRBJ2-5; possibly TRBD1 or TRBD2 for D (6 bases each). CDR3 length equals 16 residues. V lost 1 base and J lost 4, with 16 bases in between. Germline V gene sequence: CDR1 LGHNA, CDR2 YNFKEQ. Here the CDR3 DNA reads TGTGCCAGCAGCCAAGGGGGGGCAGTTGCGGCAGAGACCCAGTACTGC. This codes for CASSQGGAVAAETQYC.

This clonotype was seen ten or more times. V gene TRBV27 combines with J gene TRBJ2-1; TRBD1 aligns across 9 bases. CDR3 length: 16 residues. CDR1 is MNHEY, CDR2 SMNVEV, per germline (reference sequence). V shed 5 bases, J shed 6 bases, and the junction held 11 bases outside the gene matches. Here the CDR3 reads CASSPPYRGPSNEQFF. The CDR3 nucleotides are TGTGCCAGCAGTCCCCCCTACAGGGGGCCCTCCAATGAGCAGTTCTTC.

Worth noting for this clonotype: Because the CDR3 is missing its conserved closing phenylalanine or tryptophan, this is likely a read error. The chain links TRBV15 to TRBJ1-1; 7 bases match TRBD1. The CDR3 is made up of 14 amino acids. V dropped 2 bases and J dropped 4; count of bases not matched to a gene: 4. Germline CDR1 is LNHNV and CDR2 is YYDKDF (reference sequence). The CDR3 bases are TGTGCCACCAGCAGATCTAGACAGGGCACTGAAGCTTTCCTT. Its protein is CATSRSRQGTEAFL.

This clonotype was detected ten times or more. V usage is TRBV6-1 and J usage is TRBJ1-5, with a tentative D call TRBD1 (6 bases). V gave up 4 bases and J gave up 4 bases, with 11 bases separating them. Germline CDR1 and CDR2: MNHNS and SASEGT. The CDR3 spans 14 residues. For the CDR3, the DNA is TGTGCCAGCAGTGGGGGGACACATAATCAGCCCCAGCATTTT. Protein: CASSGGTHNQPQHF.

This chain joins TRBV9 and TRBJ2-3; 7 bases line up with TRBD2. The CDR3 runs to 16 residues. CDR1 is SGDLS, CDR2 YYNGEE, per germline. V was pared by 2 bases and J by 7 bases, with 13 bases of the junction left unmatched. CDR3 region: CASSVSGGSPTYTQYF. The CDR3 nucleotides read TGTGCCAGCAGCGTTTCAGGCGGGAGCCCAACCTATACGCAGTATTTT. The complete variable domain, with remaining parts taken from reference TRBV9 and TRBJ2-3, reads DSGVTQTPKHLITATGQRVTLRCSPRSGDLSVYWYQQSLDQGLQFLIQYYNGEERAKGNILERFSAQQFPDLHSELNLSSLELGDSALYFCASSVSGGSPTYTQYFGPGTRLTVL.

In this sample, this clonotype turned up many times. The rearrangement uses TRBV20-1 and TRBJ1-4; D is unresolved. The CDR3 is made up of 14 amino acids. Germline CDR1 DFQATT, CDR2 SNEGSKA (reference sequence). Trimming took 5 bases from V and 5 from J, leaving 15 bases between them. DNA of the CDR3: TGCAGTGCTCCCGAGCACGGAGGGAATGAAAAACTGTTTTTT. Translation: CSAPEHGGNEKLFF.

This sequence joins TRBV4-3 and TRBJ2-6; D may be TRBD1 (5 bases). The CDR3 has 16 residues. Trimming cost V 0 bases and J 4 bases, with 10 bases left between them. Germline V gene data show CDR1 as LGHNA and CDR2 as YSLEER. CDR3 coding DNA: TGCGCCAGCAGCCAAGATAATGGGGCCGGGGCCAACGTCCTGACTTTC. Translation gives CASSQDNGAGANVLTF.

This clonotype was observed at least ten times. The chain employs TRBV13 and TRBJ2-7, with D tentatively TRBD2 (5 bases). V dropped 3 bases and J dropped 1 base, with 10 bases sitting between them. CDR1 and CDR2 (germline): PRHDT, FYEKMQ (reference sequence). The CDR3 is 14 residues long. CDR3 bases: TGTGCCAGCAGCTTCATTCGAGGGTCCTACGAGCAGTACTTC. Translating gives CASSFIRGSYEQYF.

This clonotype was observed many times. The genes are TRBV28 and TRBJ1-5; TRBD1 aligns across 8 bases. V shed 3 bases, J shed 10 bases, and the junction held 8 bases outside the gene matches. CDR1 is MDHEN and CDR2 is SYDVKM in the germline V gene. CDR3 length: 14 amino acids. The CDR3 spells CASSFRDRPRPQHF. Here the CDR3 DNA reads TGTGCCAGCAGTTTCCGGGACAGGCCTCGACCCCAGCATTTT.

This clonotype was seen ten or more times. The chain links TRBV20-1 to TRBJ2-3; D is possibly TRBD1 or TRBD2 (5 bases each). The germline V gene encodes CDR1 DFQATT and CDR2 SNEGSKA (reference sequence). V was shortened by 3 bases and J by 2 bases, with 12 bases between the two germline ends. This CDR3 comprises 14 residues. The CDR3 DNA sequence: TGCAGTGCTAGTGTGGCAGGGACCACAGATACGCAGTATTTT. Its protein is CSASVAGTTDTQYF.

The rearrangement uses TRBV30 and TRBJ2-5, with D perhaps matching TRBD2 (7 bases). The ends were cut back, 4 bases at V and 5 bases at J, with 14 bases in the middle. The germline gives CDR1 GTSNPN, CDR2 SVGIG (reference sequence). This CDR3 is built from 13 residues. The CDR3 DNA follows: TGTGCCTGGAATCGGGGGGCGGTGGAGACCCAGTACTTC. As protein: CAWNRGAVETQYF.

This clonotype was seen many times. The chain carries TRBV6-2 or TRBV6-3 and TRBJ2-1, with D possibly matching TRBD2 (6 bases). Germline V gene data show CDR1 as MNHEY and CDR2 as SVGEGT. Trimming removed 0 bases from V and 0 bases from J, with 9 bases in between. This CDR3 has 16 amino acids. CDR3 sequence (DNA): TGTGCCAGCAGTTACTCGATCGGGGGCTCCTACAATGAGCAGTTCTTC. It translates to CASSYSIGGSYNEQFF.

This clonotype occurred many times. This rearrangement joins TRBV12-3 or TRBV12-4 to TRBJ2-2; TRBD2 matches 14 bases. V trimming: 2 bases; J trimming: 4 bases; junction bases outside the gene matches: 6. The CDR3 is made up of 18 amino acids. The CDR3 is CASSLSGLAGVGTGELFF. In DNA, the CDR3 is TGTGCCAGCAGTTTATCGGGACTAGCGGGAGTAGGCACCGGGGAGCTGTTTTTT.

This clonotype was detected ten times or more. The rearrangement links TRBV6-2 or TRBV6-3 to TRBJ2-5; no reliable D call. Germline CDR1 MNHEY, CDR2 SVGEGT. The V end lost 9 bases, the J end lost 3 bases, and 8 bases lay between the germline ends. This CDR3 is 11 amino acids long. The CDR3 coding sequence is TGTGCCAGTCGTTCTGAAGAGACCCAGTACTTC. Residues: CASRSEETQYF.

This clonotype was counted at least ten times. J is TRBJ2-2 and V is TRBV28, with a weak D call TRBD2 (7 bases). The CDR3 length is 14 residues. Germline V CDR1 and CDR2: MDHEN, SYDVKM. Trimming stripped 6 bases from V and 5 bases from J, with 13 bases between. CDR3 bases: TGTGCCAGCAGCCTGGGGGGGGCGACCGGGGAGCTGTTTTTT. Translating it yields CASSLGGATGELFF. Combining the CDR3 with reference TRBV28 and TRBJ2-2 gives the whole variable domain DVKVTQSSRYLVKRTGEKVFLECVQDMDHENMFWYRQDPGLGLRLIYFSYDVKMKEKGDIPEGYSVSREKKERFSLILESASTNQTSMYLCASSLGGATGELFFGEGSRLTVL.

V is TRBV7-9 and J is TRBJ2-7; 8 bases match TRBD2. The CDR3 loop spans 17 amino acids. Trimming took 7 bases from V and 2 from J; bases not matched to a gene: 16. Germline V gene lookup returns CDR1 SEHNR and CDR2 FQNEAQ (reference sequence). The CDR3 is CASTRGGSGYLTYEQYF. CDR3 bases: TGTGCCAGCACTCGGGGGGGGAGCGGCTACCTAACCTACGAGCAGTACTTC.

The chain combines TRBV5-1 with TRBJ1-5, with a tentative D call TRBD1 (5 bases). Germline lookup yields CDR1 SGHRS and CDR2 YFSETQ. This CDR3 spans 15 amino acids. The V gene lost 0 bases and the J gene lost 3 bases, with 10 bases spanning the gap. This CDR3 reads CASSLEGRDNQPQHF. CDR3 sequence (DNA): TGCGCCAGCAGCTTGGAGGGACGGGACAATCAGCCCCAGCATTTT. Variable domain in full (rest from reference TRBV5-1 and TRBJ1-5): KAGVTQTPRYLIKTRGQQVTLSCSPISGHRSVSWYQQTPGQGLQFLFEYFSETQRNKGNFPGRFSGRQFSNSRSEMNVSTLELGDSALYLCASSLEGRDNQPQHFGDGTRLSIL.

This clonotype was found a few times. V usage is TRBV29-1 and J usage is TRBJ2-3; 8 bases agree with TRBD2. The V segment lost 7 bases and the J segment 6 bases; nucleotides outside the gene matches: 12. Germline lookup yields CDR1 SQVTM and CDR2 ANQGSEA. This CDR3 is built from 14 residues. CDR3 bases: TGCAGCGGATCGGGGGGGAGGGCCGGCGATACGCAGTATTTT. Translation gives CSGSGGRAGDTQYF.